Presented here are 26 T cell receptor beta chains from one specimen sequenced in a study of CD8+ T cells in alopecia areata. Noted treatment: oral pan-JAK inhibitor, 5-10 mg twice daily. cDNA reverse transcribed from extracted RNA served as the sequencing template. Here immunoSEQ multiplex PCR was the method, and the copy in TCRdb shows in-frame clones only, minus some. There are 130,000 or so clones in the sample; 85% to 90% occur only once, and under 15% lies in the top ten. The material was CD8+ T cells sorted from blood, obtained at week 4, from a patient treated with tofacitinib. All receptors come from a human donor with alopecia areata.

V and J are TRBV4-1 and TRBJ2-1, with D maybe TRBD1 (5 bases). The CDR3 is 15 amino acids. Per the germline V gene, CDR1 is MGHRA and CDR2 is YSYEKL. Between the trimmed V and J ends, which lost 0 bases and 9 bases, there was a span of 15 bases. The DNA for the CDR3 is TGCGCCAGCAGCCAAGAGAATACAGGTCGGGTTGAGCAGTTCTTC. The encoded protein is CASSQENTGRVEQFF.

The rearrangement uses TRBV11-2 and TRBJ1-1; no definite D call. Germline loops: CDR1 SGHAT, CDR2 FQNNGV. V dropped 7 bases and J dropped 5 bases, with 8 bases sitting between them. The CDR3 length is 11 residues. The CDR3 region is CASTSGTEAFF. Written as DNA, the CDR3 is TGTGCCAGCACAAGCGGGACTGAAGCTTTCTTT.

The J gene is TRBJ2-3, the V gene TRBV7-9; TRBD1 is a possible D gene (6 bases). Germline CDR1 reads SEHNR; CDR2 reads FQNEAQ (reference sequence). V was clipped by 3 bases and J by 2 bases, with 21 bases between them. The CDR3 has 18 residues. The CDR3 DNA follows: TGTGCCAGCAGCTTCTCCTTTGGGGGCGTCTTAACCACAGATACGCAGTATTTT. Amino acid sequence: CASSFSFGGVLTTDTQYF.

V and J are TRBV29-1 and TRBJ2-7, with unresolved D. The CDR3 runs 14 residues. Germline CDR1 reads SQVTM; CDR2 reads ANQGSEA. V lost 2 bases and J lost 2, with 13 bases in between. The CDR3 loop reads CSVELAGPAYEQYF. CDR3 DNA sequence: TGCAGCGTTGAACTCGCAGGACCTGCCTACGAGCAGTACTTC.

The chain uses TRBV5-6 and TRBJ1-5; perhaps TRBD1 as D (6 bases). Germline CDR1 SGHDT, CDR2 YYEEEE. The length of the CDR3 is 13 residues. V gave up 4 bases and J gave up 6 bases, with 11 bases separating them. The CDR3 DNA sequence: TGTGCCAGCAGCCTCGGGGGGCGTCAGCCCCAGCATTTT. Its protein product is CASSLGGRQPQHF.

The chain carries TRBV9 and TRBJ1-5, with 10 nucleotides matching TRBD1. Per the germline V gene, CDR1 is SGDLS and CDR2 is YYNGEE. Losses at the gene ends were 3 bases for V and 8 bases for J; bases not matched to a gene: 5. This CDR3 is built from 14 residues. The DNA of the CDR3 is TGTGCCAGCAGCGCAGGGGGACAGGGGAAGCCCCAGCATTTT. Residues: CASSAGGQGKPQHF.

J is TRBJ2-5 and V is TRBV29-1; D is perhaps TRBD1 or TRBD2 (5 bases each). The J call may be incorrect, as the DNA end agrees better with TRBJ2-7. Germline CDR1 SQVTM, CDR2 ANQGSEA. This CDR3 spans 15 amino acids. The CDR3 coding sequence is TGCAGCGTTGTATTTTTTGAGGGGTCGACCTACGAGCAGTACTTC. Its translation: CSVVFFEGSTYEQYF.

The V call is TRBV6-4, the J call TRBJ1-1; D not certain. The CDR3 length is 13 residues. CDR1 and CDR2 (germline): MRHNA, SNTAGT. V was pared by 6 bases and J by 1 base, with 9 bases between. DNA of the CDR3: TGTGCCAGCAGCTTAAGACAGAACACTGAAGCTTTCTTT. This translates into CASSLRQNTEAFF.

This chain uses TRBV13 with TRBJ2-7; possibly TRBD1 or TRBD2 for D (6 bases each). In germline, CDR1 is PRHDT, CDR2 FYEKMQ (reference sequence). CDR3 length: 16 residues. V was shortened by 6 bases and J by 3 bases, with 21 bases between the two germline ends. The CDR3 DNA sequence: TGTGCCAGCAGTCGTAAGGGGGGACGCAAGAACTACGAGCAGTACTTC. Its translation is CASSRKGGRKNYEQYF. The variable domain in full, completed from reference TRBV13 and TRBJ2-7, reads AAGVIQSPRHLIKEKRETATLKCYPIPRHDTVYWYQQGPGQDPQFLISFYEKMQSDKGSIPDRFSAQQFSDYHSELNMSSLELGDSALYFCASSRKGGRKNYEQYFGPGTRLTVT.

This clone was counted a few times. V gene TRBV19 combines with J gene TRBJ1-6; 9 bases match TRBD1. The V segment lost 4 bases and the J segment 7 bases; nucleotides outside the gene matches: 5. The CDR3 consists of 15 residues. Germline V gives CDR1 LNHDA, CDR2 SQIVND (reference sequence). The CDR3 sequence: CASSTRDRVNSPLHF. Written as DNA, the CDR3 is TGTGCCAGTAGTACCCGGGACAGGGTAAATTCACCCCTCCACTTT.

This clone was observed a handful of times. CDR3 sequence: CSARPGTGDHEQYF. The CDR3 bases are TGCAGCGCTCGGCCGGGGACAGGGGACCACGAGCAGTACTTC. The chain links TRBV29-1 to TRBJ2-7, with 10 bases identical to TRBD1. Germline trimming cut 7 bases from V and 5 bases from J; bases unmatched to any gene: 11. Germline V gives CDR1 SQVTM, CDR2 ANQGSEA. This CDR3 spans 14 amino acids.

This chain links TRBV30 with TRBJ1-2; tentative D call: TRBD1 (6 bases). Germline V gene data show CDR1 as GTSNPN and CDR2 as SVGIG (reference sequence). This CDR3 is 12 amino acids long. V was shortened by 5 bases and J by 8 bases, with 15 bases between the two germline ends. Here the CDR3 reads CAWEGQTLGYTF. CDR3 coding DNA: TGTGCCTGGGAAGGACAGACCTTGGGCTACACCTTC. Using reference TRBV30 and TRBJ1-2 for the parts outside the CDR3, the full variable domain is SQTIHQWPATLVQPVGSPLSLECTVEGTSNPNLYWYRQAAGRGLQLLFYSVGIGQISSEVPQNLSASRPQDRQFILSSKKLLLSDSGFYLCAWEGQTLGYTFGSGTRLTVV.

J is TRBJ2-1 and V is TRBV19; a possible D gene is TRBD2 (5 bases). V was shortened by 3 bases and J by 0 bases, with 12 bases between the two germline ends. Germline V gene lookup returns CDR1 LNHDA and CDR2 SQIVND (reference sequence). The CDR3 is 16 residues long. The CDR3 sequence is CASSMEAGSSYNEQFF. As DNA, the CDR3 is TGTGCCAGTAGTATGGAGGCCGGTAGCTCCTACAATGAGCAGTTCTTC.

V usage is TRBV27 and J usage is TRBJ1-1, with D unresolved. V was shortened by 6 bases and J by 8 bases, with 16 bases between the two germline ends. CDR3 size: 13 residues. CDR1 and CDR2 from the germline V gene are MNHEY and SMNVEV (reference sequence). The CDR3 DNA follows: TGTGCCAGCAGCCTTGGACGGGAGACGGAAGCTTTCTTT. It specifies CASSLGRETEAFF.

The chain couples TRBV29-1 to TRBJ2-7; a weak D match, TRBD1 (5 bases). V dropped 5 bases and J dropped 3 bases, with 14 bases sitting between them. Germline assignment: CDR1 SQVTM and CDR2 ANQGSEA. This CDR3 has 13 amino acids. CDR3 sequence reads: CSVLPQGNYEQYF. The CDR3 bases are TGCAGCGTTTTACCCCAGGGAAACTACGAGCAGTACTTC.

The chain uses TRBV27 and TRBJ2-1, with D perhaps given as TRBD1 or TRBD2 (5 bases each). Trimming cost V 4 bases and J 4 bases, with 5 bases left between them. Germline V gene sequence: CDR1 MNHEY, CDR2 SMNVEV (reference sequence). There are 12 residues in the CDR3. The CDR3 here is CASSWGYNEQFF. DNA for the CDR3: TGTGCCAGCAGTTGGGGGTACAATGAGCAGTTCTTC.

The chain joins TRBV10-2 to TRBJ2-7, with 8 bases lining up with TRBD1. Germline trimming cut 0 bases from V and 7 bases from J; bases unmatched to any gene: 8. This CDR3 contains 15 residues. Germline lookup yields CDR1 WSHSY and CDR2 SAAADI. The CDR3 bases are TGCGCCAGCAGTGAGTCGATGCAGGGGGCTGGGGAGCAGTACTTC. Translated: CASSESMQGAGEQYF.

The chain employs TRBV29-1 and TRBJ2-1, with a possible D match to TRBD2 (6 bases). The germline V and J ends were trimmed by 5 bases and 0 bases, with 14 bases remaining between them. CDR1 and CDR2 (germline): SQVTM, ANQGSEA. The CDR3 extends over 15 amino acids. The CDR3: CSVNGLKSSYNEQFF. The CDR3 nucleotides read TGCAGCGTTAATGGACTAAAGAGCTCCTACAATGAGCAGTTCTTC.

Only one count was recorded for this clone. The V and J genes are TRBV25-1 and TRBJ2-4; possibly TRBD2 for D (5 bases). Trimming took 8 bases from V and 7 from J, leaving 9 bases between them. Germline V lookup: CDR1 MGHDK, CDR2 SYGVNS. The CDR3 runs 11 residues. The CDR3 DNA reads as TGTGCCAGCGGACCGGGGAACATTCAGTACTTC. It is translated as CASGPGNIQYF.

Regarding this clone: Other DNA sequences of this sample code for an identical CDR3. The V and J genes are TRBV15 and TRBJ1-5; D uncertain. This CDR3 spans 13 amino acids. The germline gives CDR1 LNHNV, CDR2 YYDKDF (reference sequence). V was shortened by 3 bases and J by 7 bases, with 10 bases between the two germline ends. Here the CDR3 reads CATSRDRSQPQHF. The DNA for the CDR3 is TGTGCCACCAGCAGGGACCGGAGCCAGCCCCAGCATTTT.

The chain recombines TRBV5-4 with TRBJ1-5; D is uncertain. CDR3 size: 12 residues. Trimming left V 4 bases short and J 7 bases short, with 9 bases between. Looked up from germline, CDR1 is SGHNT and CDR2 is YYREEE (reference sequence). The CDR3 DNA is TGTGCCAGCAGCGAGGGAGGACAGCCCCAGCATTTT. This codes for CASSEGGQPQHF.

CDR3 sequence (DNA): TGCGCCAGCAGCCAGCTACGTTCCTACGAGCAGTACTTC. Translating gives CASSQLRSYEQYF. The chain combines TRBV4-1 with TRBJ2-7; no clear D. Trimming left V 3 bases short and J 1 base short, with 7 bases between. The CDR3 totals 13 residues. The germline V gene encodes CDR1 MGHRA and CDR2 YSYEKL.

A few counts support this clone. This chain joins TRBV7-2 and TRBJ2-3; a possible D gene is TRBD2 (6 bases). The CDR3 has 17 amino acids. V dropped 4 bases and J dropped 4 bases, with 21 bases sitting between them. The germline CDR1 and CDR2 sequences are SGHTA and FQGNSA. CDR3 amino acids: CASSSPIGRESPDTQYF. The CDR3, as DNA: TGTGCCAGCAGCTCTCCGATTGGGCGGGAATCCCCAGATACGCAGTATTTT.

This clone occurred once. The chain recombines TRBV4-1 with TRBJ2-1; the D is unclear. V was pared by 4 bases and J by 8 bases, with 12 bases between. The CDR3 sequence is 13 residues long. CDR1 and CDR2 from the germline V gene are MGHRA and YSYEKL. CDR3 amino acids: CASSPSPSDEQFF. The CDR3 DNA sequence: TGCGCCAGCAGCCCCTCGCCGTCCGATGAGCAGTTCTTC.

The V and J genes are TRBV5-4 and TRBJ2-3; 9 bases are shared with TRBD2. V shed 2 bases and J 6 bases; nucleotides not matched to a gene: 4. Germline V gene data show CDR1 as SGHNT and CDR2 as YYREEE (reference sequence). This CDR3 is built from 14 residues. CDR3 coding DNA: TGTGCCAGCAGCTTCGGCGGGGGGGCCGATACGCAGTATTTT. This translates into CASSFGGGADTQYF.

This clone was found a few times. The chain is built from TRBV7-2 and TRBJ2-4; D call uncertain. The CDR3 totals 14 residues. Germline CDR1 and CDR2: SGHTA and FQGNSA. V was shortened by 0 bases and J by 6 bases, with 9 bases between the two germline ends. DNA for the CDR3: TGTGCCAGCAGCTTAGCAGGGCCAGGAAACATTCAGTACTTC. Translated, it gives CASSLAGPGNIQYF.